This record looks at one T cell receptor beta chain sequence and its context. This sample was included in a study of blood T cell repertoires in COVID-19. Only in-frame clones appear in the TCRdb table, and some are missing; sequencing was by immunoSEQ multiplex PCR. The table has approximately 120,000 clones, about 83% seen once. Germline V lookup: CDR1 GTSNPN, CDR2 SVGIG (reference sequence). This CDR3 spans 16 amino acids. V was trimmed by 3 bases and J by 6 bases, leaving 21 bases between them. The TCR originated in a human donor in a cohort sampled during active COVID-19. This chain uses TRBV30 with TRBJ2-1, with D possibly being TRBD1 (7 bases). Source material: peripheral blood. The CDR3 here is CAWREGAGLKGNEQFF. DNA of the CDR3: TGTGCCTGGAGGGAGGGGGCAGGACTAAAGGGCAATGAGCAGTTCTTC.